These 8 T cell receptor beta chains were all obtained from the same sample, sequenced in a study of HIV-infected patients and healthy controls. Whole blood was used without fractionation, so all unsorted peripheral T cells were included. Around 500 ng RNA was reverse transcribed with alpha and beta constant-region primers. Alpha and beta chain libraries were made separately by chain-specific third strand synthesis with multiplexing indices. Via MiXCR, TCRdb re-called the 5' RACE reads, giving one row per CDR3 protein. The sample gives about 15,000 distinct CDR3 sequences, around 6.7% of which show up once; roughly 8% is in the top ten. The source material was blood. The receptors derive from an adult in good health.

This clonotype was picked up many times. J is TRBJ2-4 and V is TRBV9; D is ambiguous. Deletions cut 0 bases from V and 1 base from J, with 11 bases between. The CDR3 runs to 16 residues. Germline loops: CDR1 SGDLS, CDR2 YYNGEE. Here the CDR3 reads CASSVGGDHAKNIQYF. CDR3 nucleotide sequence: TGTGCCAGCAGCGTAGGAGGTGATCACGCCAAAAACATTCAGTACTTC.

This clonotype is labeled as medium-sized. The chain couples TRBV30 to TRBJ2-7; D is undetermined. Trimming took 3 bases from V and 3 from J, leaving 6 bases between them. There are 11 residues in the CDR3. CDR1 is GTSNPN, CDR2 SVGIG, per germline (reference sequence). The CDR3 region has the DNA TGTGCCTGGAGGGCCAACTACGAGCAGTACTTC. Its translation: CAWRANYEQYF.

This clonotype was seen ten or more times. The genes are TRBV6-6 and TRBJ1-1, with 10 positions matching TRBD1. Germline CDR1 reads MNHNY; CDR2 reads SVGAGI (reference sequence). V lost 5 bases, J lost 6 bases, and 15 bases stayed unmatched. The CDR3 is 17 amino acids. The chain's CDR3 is CASSPNPGQGPYAEAFF. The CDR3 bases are TGTGCCAGCAGTCCTAACCCGGGACAGGGGCCATACGCTGAAGCTTTCTTT.

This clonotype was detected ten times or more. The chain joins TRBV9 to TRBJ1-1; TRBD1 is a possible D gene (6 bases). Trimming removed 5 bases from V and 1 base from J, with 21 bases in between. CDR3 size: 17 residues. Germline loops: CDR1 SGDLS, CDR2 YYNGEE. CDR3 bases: TGTGCCAGCAGTGCCCCTAAGGGGGACACACAGAACACTGAAGCTTTCTTT. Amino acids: CASSAPKGDTQNTEAFF. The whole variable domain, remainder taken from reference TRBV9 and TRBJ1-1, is DSGVTQTPKHLITATGQRVTLRCSPRSGDLSVYWYQQSLDQGLQFLIQYYNGEERAKGNILERFSAQQFPDLHSELNLSSLELGDSALYFCASSAPKGDTQNTEAFFGQGTRLTVV.

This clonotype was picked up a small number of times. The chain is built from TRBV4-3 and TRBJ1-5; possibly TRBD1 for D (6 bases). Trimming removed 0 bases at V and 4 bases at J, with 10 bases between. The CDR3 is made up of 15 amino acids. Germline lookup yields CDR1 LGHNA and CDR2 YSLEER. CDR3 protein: CASSQEPGENQPQHF. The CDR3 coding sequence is TGCGCCAGCAGCCAAGAACCAGGGGAAAATCAGCCCCAGCATTTT.

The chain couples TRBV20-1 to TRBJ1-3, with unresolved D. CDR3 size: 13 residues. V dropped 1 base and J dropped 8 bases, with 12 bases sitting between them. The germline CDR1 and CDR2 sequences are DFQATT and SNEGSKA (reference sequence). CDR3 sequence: CSARVSNGDTIYF. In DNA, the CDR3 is TGCAGTGCTAGAGTCAGCAACGGGGACACCATATATTTT.

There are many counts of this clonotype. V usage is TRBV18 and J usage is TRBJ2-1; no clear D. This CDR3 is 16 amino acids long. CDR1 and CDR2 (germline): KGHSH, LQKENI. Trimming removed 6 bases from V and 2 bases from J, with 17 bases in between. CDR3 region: CASSYGVELPYNEQFF. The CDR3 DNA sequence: TGTGCCAGCTCCTACGGTGTAGAGCTTCCCTACAATGAGCAGTTCTTC.

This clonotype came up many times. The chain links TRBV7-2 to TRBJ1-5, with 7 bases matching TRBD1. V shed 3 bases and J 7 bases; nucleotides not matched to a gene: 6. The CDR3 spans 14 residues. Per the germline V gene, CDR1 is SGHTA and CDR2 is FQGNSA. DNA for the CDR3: TGTGCCAGCAGCTTTCGAGGGGGCGACCAGCCCCAGCATTTT. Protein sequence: CASSFRGGDQPQHF.